A selection of T cell receptor beta chains follows, all from one sample in a study of blood T cell repertoires in COVID-19. Measured with immunoSEQ multiplex PCR; TCRdb has only the in-frame clones, and not every one. The table has about 250,000 clones, roughly 90% seen once. The sequenced material came from PBMCs or T cells enriched from blood (not recorded which). Receptors originate from a woman aged 50 to 60 who had recovered from COVID-19. Each CDR3 is given with its conserved first and last residue. The D gene is left open where the match is weak. Expanded clones are given a class, and other clones once, few, many or no size at all.

>.|TRBV7-8|.|TRBJ1-4
CASSLEPGRTNEKLFF
TGTGCCAGCAGCTTAGAACCAGGGAGGACTAATGAAAAACTGTTTTTT
>.|TRBV7-2|once|TRBJ1-5
CASSPRGGQPQHF
TGTGCCAGCAGCCCCCGGGGGGGTCAGCCCCAGCATTTT
>TRBD2|TRBV9|once|TRBJ2-3
CASSPAAGASVTDTQYF
TGTGCCAGCAGCCCTGCTGCGGGAGCGAGCGTCACAGATACGCAGTATTTT
>TRBD1|TRBV7-2|few|TRBJ2-7
CASSLQGAESYEQYF
TGTGCCAGCAGCCTACAGGGGGCTGAATCCTACGAGCAGTACTTC
>.|TRBV9|.|TRBJ2-1
CASSVGLVANEQFF
TGTGCCAGCAGCGTAGGACTAGTTGCCAATGAGCAGTTCTTC
>TRBD1|TRBV28|.|TRBJ2-7
CASSSRRQGSYEQYF
TGTGCCAGCAGTTCCCGAAGACAGGGTTCTTACGAGCAGTACTTC
>.|TRBV11-2|.|TRBJ2-3
CASSLDHGARDTQYF
TGTGCCAGCAGCTTAGATCATGGGGCGAGGGATACGCAGTATTTT
>TRBD1|TRBV5-4|.|TRBJ2-3
CASSEQGGTDTQYF
TGTGCCAGCAGCGAGCAGGGGGGCACAGATACGCAGTATTTT
>TRBD2|TRBV7-9|few|TRBJ2-7
CASSLGGTSGSYEQYF
TGTGCCAGCAGCTTAGGCGGGACTAGCGGGAGCTACGAGCAGTACTTC
>TRBD1|TRBV2|.|TRBJ2-7
CASSARGQGYEQYF
TGTGCCAGCAGTGCCCGGGGACAGGGCTACGAGCAGTACTTC
>.|TRBV19|.|TRBJ2-2
CATQTAELAPNTGELFF
TGTGCCACCCAGACGGCCGAACTAGCTCCGAACACCGGGGAGCTGTTTTTT
>.|TRBV28|.|TRBJ1-1
CASSLAGNTEAFF
TGTGCCAGCAGTTTGGCGGGGAACACTGAAGCTTTCTTT
>TRBD1|TRBV27|.|TRBJ1-2
CASSPTGDYGYTF
TGTGCCAGCAGCCCCACAGGGGACTATGGCTACACCTTC
>.|TRBV7-8|once|TRBJ2-3
CASSPPSDTQYF
TGTGCCAGCAGCCCACCAAGCGATACGCAGTATTTT
>.|TRBV7-9|.|TRBJ2-7
CASSLGHSETYEQYF
TGTGCCAGCAGCTTAGGTCACAGTGAAACCTACGAGCAGTACTTC
>.|TRBV28|.|TRBJ1-1
CASSPLTGQNTEAFF
TGTGCCAGCAGTCCCCTCACAGGACAGAACACTGAAGCTTTCTTT
>.|TRBV5-1|.|TRBJ1-1
CASSLRVEAFF
TGCGCCAGCAGCTTGAGAGTTGAAGCTTTCTTT
>TRBD2|TRBV6-2/TRBV6-3|.|TRBJ2-5
CASSLAGGGVTQYF
TGTGCCAGCAGTCTAGCGGGAGGGGGAGTGACCCAGTACTTC
>.|TRBV5-1|.|TRBJ1-5
CASSAGPGINQPQHF
TGCGCCAGCAGCGCCGGGCCAGGGATCAATCAGCCCCAGCATTTT
>.|TRBV6-2/TRBV6-3|few|TRBJ2-7
CASSYRRGEAVYEQYF
TGTGCCAGCAGTTACCGACGCGGGGAAGCTGTCTACGAGCAGTACTTC
>TRBD2|TRBV6-5|.|TRBJ2-5
CASKNRGGRVETQYF
TGTGCCAGCAAAAACCGTGGGGGGAGGGTAGAGACCCAGTACTTC
>TRBD1|TRBV5-6|.|TRBJ2-5
CASSSRQGETQYF
TGTGCCAGCAGCTCCAGACAGGGGGAGACCCAGTACTTC
>.|TRBV7-9|once|TRBJ2-3
CASSSGQTTLADTQYF
TGTGCCAGCAGCTCTGGGCAGACTACTCTGGCAGATACGCAGTATTTT
>.|TRBV28|.|TRBJ1-2
CATTSGTANYGYTF
TGTGCCACCACGTCGGGAACGGCCAACTATGGCTACACCTTC
>TRBD1|TRBV28|.|TRBJ1-1
CATDRVNTEAFF
TGTGCCACTGACAGGGTGAACACTGAAGCTTTCTTT
>TRBD2|TRBV13|.|TRBJ2-2
CASSGGTSTNTGELFF
TGTGCCAGCAGCGGCGGGACTAGCACGAACACCGGGGAGCTGTTTTTT